The clone carrying this T cell receptor (beta chain) came up a few times. Antigen: not known. Assay used: immunoSEQ multiplex PCR; TCRdb lists only in-frame clones, some missing. The sample holds 65,000 to 85,000 clones, approximately 87% seen once. This entry is derived from a study of cytotoxic CD8 clonotypes in ibrutinib-treated CLL. On the study more broadly: The study included 11 relapsed/refractory and roughly 16 treatment-naive patients; 17 had IGHV unmutated disease.

CDR1 KGHSH and CDR2 LQKENI come from the germline V gene. The germline V and J ends were trimmed by 3 bases and 8 bases, with 8 bases remaining between them. There are 12 residues in the CDR3. Whole-study findings and limits: For progressing versus sustained-remission patients, sampling times were not the same.

The chain joins TRBV18 to TRBJ2-1; no definite D call. This specimen consisted of PBMCs, obtained after 24 months of ibrutinib treatment. This TCR was sampled from a human donor with chronic lymphocytic leukemia. The chain's CDR3 is CASSPNLYEQFF. CDR3 nucleotides: TGTGCCAGCTCACCGAACCTGTATGAGCAGTTCTTC. Using reference TRBV18 and TRBJ2-1 for the parts outside the CDR3, the full variable domain is NAGVMQNPRHLVRRRGQEARLRCSPMKGHSHVYWYRQLPEEGLKFMVYLQKENIIDESGMPKERFSAEFPKEGPSILRIQQVVRGDSAAYFCASSPNLYEQFFGPGTRLTVL.